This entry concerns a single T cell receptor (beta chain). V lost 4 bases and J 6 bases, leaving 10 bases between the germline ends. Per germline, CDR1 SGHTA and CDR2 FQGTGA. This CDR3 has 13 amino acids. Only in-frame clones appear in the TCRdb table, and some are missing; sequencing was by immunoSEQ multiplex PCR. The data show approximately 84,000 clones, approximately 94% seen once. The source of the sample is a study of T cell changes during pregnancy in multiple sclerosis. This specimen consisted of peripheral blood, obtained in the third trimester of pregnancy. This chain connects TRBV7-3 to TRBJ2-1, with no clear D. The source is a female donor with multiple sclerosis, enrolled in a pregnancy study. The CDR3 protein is CASSSGHTNEQFF. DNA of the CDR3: TGTGCCAGCAGCTCAGGCCATACCAATGAGCAGTTCTTC.